These 17 T cell receptor beta chains originate from one sample sequenced in a study of blood T cell repertoires in COVID-19 (dated by TCRdb to about 2020). Receptor libraries were prepared by the immunoSEQ multiplex PCR assay. TCRdb provides this immuneACCESS table in a form limited to in-frame rearrangements. Some clones are lacking; in checked studies, under half of them reflect an unresolved V gene, and why the rest are absent is not known. Recorded for this sample are about 190,000 clones; more than 60% of them occurred a single time. Roughly 12% of the sample comes from the top ten. Material: peripheral blood. Receptors originate from a woman aged 45-65 years with acute or convalescent COVID-19.

V usage is TRBV9 and J usage is TRBJ1-3; TRBD1 matches 7 bases. In germline, CDR1 is SGDLS, CDR2 YYNGEE. The V segment lost 0 bases and the J segment 8 bases; nucleotides outside the gene matches: 14. This CDR3 contains 17 residues. DNA for the CDR3: TGTGCCAGCAGCGTAGACCCTGGACAGGCAATCCGGGACACCATATATTTT. Its translation is CASSVDPGQAIRDTIYF.

J is TRBJ2-2 and V is TRBV11-3; a weak D match, TRBD1 (6 bases). CDR3 size: 17 residues. Looked up from germline, CDR1 is SGHNT and CDR2 is YENEEA. With 4 bases removed from V and 6 bases from J, the gap between germline ends came to 21 bases. The CDR3 nucleotides are TGTGCCAGCAGCTCCAACGGCGGCCCTGGGGGCGCCGGGGAGCTGTTTTTT. It translates to CASSSNGGPGGAGELFF.

The rearrangement links TRBV28 to TRBJ2-7, with TRBD2 matching over 7 bases. In germline, CDR1 is MDHEN, CDR2 SYDVKM. The CDR3 totals 13 residues. With V trimmed by 8 bases and J by 2 bases, 6 bases remained unmatched. CDR3 coding DNA: TGTGCCAGCGGGAGGGGTGGGACCTACGAGCAGTACTTC. Amino acid sequence: CASGRGGTYEQYF.

The J gene is TRBJ1-6, the V gene TRBV27, with 7 bases matching TRBD1. Germline trimming cut 5 bases from V and 5 bases from J; bases unmatched to any gene: 9. The CDR3 contains 16 residues. From germline, CDR1 is MNHEY and CDR2 SMNVEV (reference sequence). CDR3 loop: CASSPTDRPNNSPLHF. DNA of the CDR3: TGTGCCAGCAGTCCCACGGACAGGCCCAATAATTCACCCCTCCACTTT.

This clone has ten or more counts. The chain uses TRBV7-9 and TRBJ2-1, with 7 bases that match TRBD1. Germline values: CDR1 SEHNR, CDR2 FQNEAQ (reference sequence). The CDR3 contains 15 residues. After removal of 2 bases from V and 7 bases from J, the junction contained 8 bases not matched to a gene. Written as DNA, the CDR3 is TGTGCCAGCAGCTTACGGACAGGTTGGGGGAATGAGCAGTTCTTC. Amino acid sequence: CASSLRTGWGNEQFF.

CDR3: CASSPHDEQFF. In DNA form, the CDR3 reads TGTGCCAGCAGCCCCCATGATGAGCAGTTCTTC. The chain combines TRBV9 with TRBJ2-1; no clear D. V was cut by 4 bases and J by 8 bases, with 7 bases left in between. This CDR3 spans 11 amino acids. Germline CDR1 reads SGDLS; CDR2 reads YYNGEE.

This clone was picked up a small number of times. V gene TRBV2 combines with J gene TRBJ1-1; TRBD1 matches 11 bases. Germline V gene lookup returns CDR1 SNHLY and CDR2 FYNNEI. Unmatched junction bases numbered 8, after V lost 6 bases and J lost 5 bases. This CDR3 is 15 amino acids long. CDR3 in amino acids: CASRIGTGGRTEAFF. Written as DNA, the CDR3 is TGTGCCAGCAGGATAGGGACAGGGGGAAGGACTGAAGCTTTCTTT. Drawing the rest from reference TRBV2 and TRBJ1-1, the complete variable domain is EPEVTQTPSHQVTQMGQEVILRCVPISNHLYFYWYRQILGQKVEFLVSFYNNEISEKSEIFDDQFSVERPDGSNFTLKIRSTKLEDSAMYFCASRIGTGGRTEAFFGQGTRLTVV.

The gene calls are TRBV5-5 and TRBJ1-3; tentatively, D is TRBD1 (5 bases). Trimming removed 4 bases from V and 4 bases from J, with 15 bases in between. The CDR3 is 15 amino acids. The V gene's germline CDR1 is SGHKS and CDR2 YYEKEE (reference sequence). The CDR3 DNA sequence: TGTGCCAGCAGCACGTTGGGACTCTCGGGAAACACCATATATTTT. Translation gives CASSTLGLSGNTIYF.

The chain has TRBV28 and TRBJ1-1, with D possibly matching TRBD1 (5 bases). The germline V gene encodes CDR1 MDHEN and CDR2 SYDVKM. V was pared by 5 bases and J by 5 bases, with 9 bases between. This CDR3 is 12 amino acids long. In nucleotides, the CDR3 is TGTGCCAGCAGTCTCCAGGGAACTGAAGCTTTCTTT. This sequence encodes CASSLQGTEAFF.

This clone was observed a single time. The chain joins TRBV25-1 to TRBJ1-6; D remains ambiguous. Germline V gene data show CDR1 as MGHDK and CDR2 as SYGVNS. V dropped 6 bases and J dropped 7 bases, with 13 bases sitting between them. The CDR3 runs 14 residues. CDR3 in DNA: TGTGCCAGCAGCGTTGCGGTCTCAAATTCACCCCTCCACTTT. This sequence encodes CASSVAVSNSPLHF.

The rearrangement joins TRBV12-5 to TRBJ2-3, with D possibly matching TRBD1 (6 bases). Germline CDR1 is LGHNT and CDR2 is FRNRAP. V was cut by 7 bases and J by 4 bases, with 12 bases left in between. The CDR3 contains 13 residues. CDR3 amino acids: CASASRGADTQYF. DNA for the CDR3: TGTGCTAGTGCCTCCAGGGGAGCAGATACGCAGTATTTT.

This clone has a single count. V gene TRBV19 combines with J gene TRBJ2-1, with D maybe TRBD2 (7 bases). The ends were cut back, 2 bases at V and 3 bases at J, with 11 bases in the middle. CDR3 length equals 15 residues. The germline CDR1 and CDR2 sequences are LNHDA and SQIVND (reference sequence). CDR3 loop: CASSIKGGGYNEQFF. CDR3 in DNA: TGTGCCAGTAGTATAAAGGGAGGGGGCTACAATGAGCAGTTCTTC.

The rearrangement links TRBV7-2 to TRBJ2-7; D remains unclear. This CDR3 comprises 15 residues. Trimming stripped 3 bases from V and 2 bases from J, with 14 bases between. Germline V gene lookup returns CDR1 SGHTA and CDR2 FQGNSA. Here the CDR3 DNA reads TGTGCCAGCAGCTTTGGCAGCGCGGTACCCTACGAGCAGTACTTC. Residues: CASSFGSAVPYEQYF.

This clone appeared a few times. This chain links TRBV5-1 with TRBJ2-7, with D possibly TRBD1 on 6 matching bases. Germline V lookup: CDR1 SGHRS, CDR2 YFSETQ. V was pared by 4 bases and J by 7 bases, with 24 bases between. The CDR3 runs 16 residues. Here the CDR3 reads CASSTKPGVGRLEQYF. The CDR3 DNA sequence: TGCGCCAGCAGCACCAAGCCAGGGGTAGGCAGGTTGGAGCAGTACTTC.

DNA of the CDR3: TGTGCCAGCAACTCTCAGGGGCCCGTCACCTACGAGCAGTACTTC. Translating gives CASNSQGPVTYEQYF. The V call is TRBV28, the J call TRBJ2-7, with D possibly being TRBD1 (6 bases). The CDR3 contains 15 residues. The germline V gene encodes CDR1 MDHEN and CDR2 SYDVKM. Trimming took 7 bases from V and 2 from J, leaving 18 bases between them.

This clone showed up just a few times. The CDR3 loop reads CASISQGLSGNQPQHF. CDR3 sequence (DNA): TGTGCCAGTATTTCACAGGGTTTATCGGGCAATCAGCCCCAGCATTTT. The chain combines TRBV19 with TRBJ1-5; a possible D gene is TRBD1 (6 bases). V was trimmed by 7 bases and J by 2 bases, leaving 18 bases between them. The CDR3 totals 16 residues. In germline, CDR1 is LNHDA, CDR2 SQIVND (reference sequence).

This clone was observed a single time. The gene calls are TRBV7-2 and TRBJ2-3; perhaps TRBD2 as D (6 bases). Trimming stripped 2 bases from V and 1 base from J, with 16 bases between. CDR3 size: 17 residues. Germline values: CDR1 SGHTA, CDR2 FQGNSA. CDR3 DNA sequence: TGTGCCAGCAGCTTACAAGCCCTAGCGAGTGGCACAGATACGCAGTATTTT. Its protein is CASSLQALASGTDTQYF. The full variable domain, its missing parts supplied by reference TRBV7-2 and TRBJ2-3, is GAGVSQSPSNKVTEKGKDVELRCDPISGHTALYWYRQSLGQGLEFLIYFQGNSAPDKSGLPSDRFSAERTGGSVSTLTIQRTQQEDSAVYLCASSLQALASGTDTQYFGPGTRLTVL.